The T cell receptor (beta chain) under discussion was sequenced for a study of shared clonotypes between healthy human individuals. General observations from the study: Sampling included only blood; tissue repertoires likely differ.

The CDR3 sequence is 16 residues long. Germline V gene data show CDR1 as SSHAT and CDR2 as FNYEAQ (reference sequence). The assay was immunoSEQ multiplex PCR, and TCRdb's table has in-frame clones only and misses some. Among millions of clones listed, 85% to 95% were seen once. Cells designated naive CD8 were CD45RO-negative and were positively selected for CCR7, with terminally differentiated effector memory CD45RA+ cells excluded. Details on this clone: No antigen is known for it. At one end, the junction sequence differs from germline, possibly due to a read error.

V gene TRBV7-7 combines with J gene TRBJ2-5, with 13 bases matching TRBD2. The TCR was taken from a man younger than 35 in good health. Material: naive CD8+ T cells sorted from blood. For the CDR3, the DNA is TGTGCTAGCAGCTTAGAGACTAGCGGGGGGCGGGAGACCCAGTACTTC. As protein: CASSLETSGGRETQYF.